The sample holds a few counts of the clone carrying this TCR beta chain. Researchers divided each subset's genomic DNA evenly across several immunoSEQ plates. The table came from immunoSEQ multiplex PCR; TCRdb's copy has only in-frame clones and leaves some out. The sample contains approximately 740,000 clones, about 91% of which appear only once. The data belong to a study of shared clonotypes between healthy human individuals. For the study at large: Those who served as donors were a couple of women and three men between the ages of 18 and 49.

The naive CD8 fraction comprised CD45RO-negative cells positively selected for CCR7 and excluded terminally differentiated effector memory CD45RA+ cells. CDR1 and CDR2 (germline): SGHTA, FQGTGA. The CDR3 is 18 amino acids. Germline trimming cut 4 bases from V and 7 bases from J; bases unmatched to any gene: 15. Sequenced: naive CD8+ T cells sorted from blood. The source of this sequence is a young man in good health. The chain couples TRBV7-3 to TRBJ2-2; 10 bases agree with TRBD2. The DNA of the CDR3 is TGTGCCAGCAGCTCCGTGCTCGCTAGCGGGAGCGAGATCGGGGAGCTGTTTTTT. Translating it yields CASSSVLASGSEIGELFF.